Below, 32 T cell receptor beta chains from the same sample are listed, as sequenced in a study of blood T cells in healthy people across ages. A J-beta primer mix and a sample-barcoded 5' primer were used in a second PCR of about 7 to 11 cycles. TCRdb ran MiXCR on the 5' RACE reads and lists one entry per CDR3 protein. The repertoire holds some 1.6 million distinct CDR3 sequences, with roughly a third as singletons. Sample: blood. The origin of the receptors is a woman in her 30s in good health.

The chain is built from TRBV28 and TRBJ2-4, with 8 bases lining up with TRBD2. This CDR3 spans 15 amino acids. The V segment lost 8 bases and the J segment 0 bases; nucleotides outside the gene matches: 6. The germline V gene has CDR1 MDHEN and CDR2 SYDVKM. The CDR3 is CASGLAGLAKNIQYF. In DNA, the CDR3 is TGTGCCAGCGGGTTAGCGGGACTAGCCAAAAACATTCAGTACTTC.

The chain couples TRBV5-6 to TRBJ2-1, with 10 nucleotides matching TRBD2. The CDR3 has 13 residues. Trimming took 0 bases from V and 14 from J; bases not matched to a gene: 5. Germline CDR1 reads SGHDT; CDR2 reads YYEEEE. The CDR3 protein is CASSLAGLAGEFF. For the CDR3, the DNA is TGTGCCAGCAGCTTGGCCGGGCTAGCGGGGGAGTTCTTC. Complete variable domain (other parts from reference TRBV5-6 and TRBJ2-1): DAGVTQSPTHLIKTRGQQVTLRCSPKSGHDTVSWYQQALGQGPQFIFQYYEEEERQRGNFPDRFSGHQFPNYSSELNVNALLLGDSALYLCASSLAGLAGEFFGPGTRLTVL.

This clonotype was picked up many times. V gene TRBV29-1 combines with J gene TRBJ2-5; 8 nucleotides agree with TRBD1. Trimming at V came to 5 bases and at J to 5 bases, leaving 7 bases not matched to a gene. Germline V gives CDR1 SQVTM, CDR2 ANQGSEA. The CDR3 spans 13 residues. CDR3 sequence: CSVFRTGPETQYF. The CDR3 bases are TGCAGCGTTTTCCGGACAGGGCCTGAGACCCAGTACTTC. The whole variable domain, remainder taken from reference TRBV29-1 and TRBJ2-5, is SAVISQKPSRDICQRGTSLTIQCQVDSQVTMMFWYRQQPGQSLTLIATANQGSEATYESGFVIDKFPISRPNLTFSTLTVSNMSPEDSSIYLCSVFRTGPETQYFGPGTRLLVL.

The V and J genes are TRBV10-3 and TRBJ2-5; either TRBD1 or TRBD2 may fit D (5 bases each). Deletions cut 10 bases from V and 5 bases from J, with 26 bases between. The CDR3 consists of 16 residues. Germline values: CDR1 ENHRY, CDR2 SYGVKD. Written as DNA, the CDR3 is TGTGCCACCGGGATGTTAAGGGACGGGCCGGGGGAGACCCAGTACTTC. Translation gives CATGMLRDGPGETQYF.

The chain is built from TRBV20-1 and TRBJ1-1; unclear D gene. Germline CDR1 DFQATT, CDR2 SNEGSKA (reference sequence). The CDR3 extends over 12 amino acids. With 3 bases removed from V and 6 bases from J, the gap between germline ends came to 11 bases. CDR3 loop: CSASWGVPEAFF. CDR3 nucleotides: TGCAGTGCTAGTTGGGGTGTCCCTGAAGCTTTCTTT.

This clonotype showed up just a few times. The V and J genes are TRBV2 and TRBJ2-5; 12 bases line up with TRBD2. The J call is in doubt because the DNA end fits TRBJ2-7 better. Germline V lookup: CDR1 SNHLY, CDR2 FYNNEI. The CDR3 has 15 amino acids. The CDR3 nucleotides are TGTGCCAGCAGTGAAGTCGGACTAGCGGGACACGAGCAGTACTTC. It yields the protein CASSEVGLAGHEQYF.

In this sample, this clonotype turned up a few times. This sequence joins TRBV6-1 and TRBJ2-3; tentative D call: TRBD1 (6 bases). This CDR3 has 17 residues. Between the trimmed V and J ends, which lost 5 bases and 0 bases, there was a span of 18 bases. Germline V gene lookup returns CDR1 MNHNS and CDR2 SASEGT. The CDR3 sequence: CASSTRTASWSTDTQYF. The CDR3 coding sequence is TGTGCCAGCAGTACCAGGACAGCCAGCTGGAGCACAGATACGCAGTATTTT.

The chain has TRBV9 and TRBJ2-3; D not certain. This CDR3 spans 13 amino acids. V dropped 0 bases and J dropped 5 bases, with 7 bases sitting between them. Germline V lookup: CDR1 SGDLS, CDR2 YYNGEE. CDR3 DNA: TGTGCCAGCAGCGTAGGGTTCGGAGATACGCAGTATTTT. It is translated as CASSVGFGDTQYF.

The genes are TRBV27 and TRBJ1-5; TRBD1 aligns across 7 bases. Losses at the gene ends were 5 bases for V and 5 bases for J; bases not matched to a gene: 9. Germline-derived CDR1 and CDR2 are MNHEY and SMNVEV (reference sequence). The CDR3 covers 15 residues. DNA for the CDR3: TGTGCCAGCAGTCAGACAGGGACGCTTGATCAGCCCCAGCATTTT. Protein: CASSQTGTLDQPQHF.

V is TRBV27 and J is TRBJ1-5; D gene uncertain. Germline V lookup: CDR1 MNHEY, CDR2 SMNVEV (reference sequence). The CDR3 loop spans 15 amino acids. Trimming left V 6 bases short and J 2 bases short, with 14 bases between. The CDR3 DNA follows: TGTGCCAGCAGGGAGGACGACGCAGGCAATCAGCCCCAGCATTTT. It codes for CASREDDAGNQPQHF.

The rearrangement links TRBV6-2 or TRBV6-3 to TRBJ2-7; 11 nucleotides match TRBD1. The germline CDR1 and CDR2 sequences are MNHEY and SVGEGT. The CDR3 loop spans 14 amino acids. Germline trimming cut 4 bases from V and 6 bases from J; bases unmatched to any gene: 5. CDR3 bases: TGTGCCAGCAGTTGGGGACAGGGGGTCCTCGAGCAGTACTTC. Amino acid sequence: CASSWGQGVLEQYF.

This chain uses TRBV28 with TRBJ2-1, with 8 positions matching TRBD1. Germline V lookup: CDR1 MDHEN, CDR2 SYDVKM. The junction had 7 bases not matched to a gene; V was cut back by 5 bases and J by 7 bases. The CDR3 runs 14 residues. CDR3 residues: CASSAGQGPNEQFF. In nucleotides, the CDR3 is TGTGCCAGCAGTGCCGGACAGGGTCCTAATGAGCAGTTCTTC.

The chain has TRBV27 and TRBJ2-2; 7 bases agree with TRBD1. The CDR3 sequence is 16 residues long. V dropped 3 bases and J dropped 7; count of bases not matched to a gene: 11. CDR1 is MNHEY, CDR2 SMNVEV, per germline (reference sequence). Here the CDR3 reads CASSLHNRGIGGELFF. For the CDR3, the DNA is TGTGCCAGCAGTTTGCACAACAGGGGAATAGGCGGGGAGCTGTTTTTT.

The CDR3 DNA sequence: TGCAGTGCTAGAGCTCCGGGGACAGGGGTTTGGATAACAGATACGCAGTATTTT. It yields the protein CSARAPGTGVWITDTQYF. The V call is TRBV20-1, the J call TRBJ2-3; 10 positions match TRBD1. Unmatched junction bases numbered 13, after V lost 1 base and J lost 3 bases. This CDR3 region has 18 residues. Per germline, CDR1 DFQATT and CDR2 SNEGSKA (reference sequence).

The chain joins TRBV11-3 to TRBJ2-1; unclear D gene. Germline lookup yields CDR1 SGHNT and CDR2 YENEEA. V shed 1 base and J shed 6 bases, with 10 bases lying between them. The CDR3 has 14 residues. The CDR3 nucleotides read TGTGCCAGCAGCTTAGGAGGATGGGGCAATGAGCAGTTCTTC. This sequence encodes CASSLGGWGNEQFF. The full variable domain, in which reference TRBV11-3 and TRBJ2-1 provide the parts outside the CDR3, is EAGVVQSPRYKIIEKKQPVAFWCNPISGHNTLYWYLQNLGQGPELLIRYENEEAVDDSQLPKDRFSAERLKGVDSTLKIQPAELGDSAVYLCASSLGGWGNEQFFGPGTRLTVL.

This clonotype was detected a few times. This sequence joins TRBV12-3 or TRBV12-4 and TRBJ2-7; D not certain. The CDR3 sequence is 13 residues long. Trimming stripped 1 base from V and 6 bases from J, with 10 bases between. This chain's CDR3 is CASSLGSLGEQYF. The CDR3 DNA reads as TGTGCCAGCAGTTTAGGAAGTTTGGGCGAGCAGTACTTC.

The V gene is TRBV20-1, the J gene TRBJ2-3; D possibly corresponds to TRBD1 (5 bases). V was clipped by 3 bases and J by 3 bases, with 16 bases between them. The CDR3 covers 15 residues. Germline-derived CDR1 and CDR2 are DFQATT and SNEGSKA (reference sequence). Written as DNA, the CDR3 is TGCAGTGCTAGCCTTGGGTCAGGGATGACAGATACGCAGTATTTT. Protein: CSASLGSGMTDTQYF.

The genes are TRBV9 and TRBJ2-7, with D tentatively TRBD2 (6 bases). Per germline, CDR1 SGDLS and CDR2 YYNGEE. The CDR3 spans 14 residues. Between the trimmed V and J ends, which lost 3 bases and 3 bases, there was a span of 13 bases. The CDR3 coding sequence is TGTGCCAGCAGCGCCCACGGGGACTTCTACGAGCAGTACTTC. Translating gives CASSAHGDFYEQYF.

The V call is TRBV18, the J call TRBJ2-7, with 7 bases aligning to TRBD2. Germline-derived CDR1 and CDR2 are KGHSH and LQKENI. Unmatched junction bases numbered 11, after V lost 6 bases and J lost 3 bases. This CDR3 comprises 15 residues. CDR3 bases: TGTGCCAGCTCTTTAGCGGGCGGGAGTGACTACGAGCAGTACTTC. Protein product: CASSLAGGSDYEQYF.

CDR3 protein: CASSQDESLAGSYEQYF. The CDR3 DNA sequence: TGCGCCAGCAGCCAAGACGAATCCCTAGCCGGCTCCTACGAGCAGTACTTC. This rearrangement joins TRBV4-1 to TRBJ2-7; tentative D call: TRBD2 (5 bases). CDR3 length: 17 amino acids. Per germline, CDR1 MGHRA and CDR2 YSYEKL. V dropped 0 bases and J dropped 0 bases, with 15 bases sitting between them.

This clonotype was counted between two and nine times. This chain connects TRBV6-6 to TRBJ2-3; D could derive from TRBD1 or TRBD2 (5 bases each). The CDR3 contains 16 residues. V was shortened by 4 bases and J by 4 bases, with 18 bases between the two germline ends. Per the germline V gene, CDR1 is MNHNY and CDR2 is SVGAGI (reference sequence). The CDR3 DNA sequence: TGTGCCAGCAGTTTTGAGGGACCTCCCGTCCCAGATACGCAGTATTTT. Amino acids: CASSFEGPPVPDTQYF.

This chain joins TRBV6-5 and TRBJ2-3, with TRBD1 matching over 9 bases. From germline, CDR1 is MNHEY and CDR2 SVGAGI. The CDR3 is made up of 14 amino acids. Trimming cost V 5 bases and J 3 bases; bases outside gene matches: 3. In nucleotides, the CDR3 is TGTGCCAGCAGTCAACAGGGGGCAACAGATACGCAGTATTTT. Encoded protein: CASSQQGATDTQYF.

As to this clonotype: The germline gene is not matched at one end of the junction; a read error may be the cause. This chain connects TRBV10-3 to TRBJ1-1; 7 bases are shared with TRBD1. This CDR3 region has 17 residues. Per the germline V gene, CDR1 is ENHRY and CDR2 is SYGVKD. The CDR3 DNA follows: TGTGCCGTCAGTTCCAGGGGGGCGCCCTCTTTGGTCACCGAAGCTTTCTTT. Translation: CAVSSRGAPSLVTEAFF.

This clonotype was seen a handful of times. The chain combines TRBV20-1 with TRBJ2-3; 9 positions agree with TRBD1. The junction had 5 bases not matched to a gene; V was cut back by 0 bases and J by 4 bases. The CDR3 extends over 15 amino acids. Germline V lookup: CDR1 DFQATT, CDR2 SNEGSKA (reference sequence). CDR3 nucleotides: TGCAGTGCTAGAGATTCCGGGACAGGGCCAGATACGCAGTATTTT. Its protein product is CSARDSGTGPDTQYF.

V gene TRBV20-1 combines with J gene TRBJ2-7, with 8 nucleotides matching TRBD2. The germline gives CDR1 DFQATT, CDR2 SNEGSKA (reference sequence). The CDR3 consists of 15 residues. Germline trimming cut 6 bases from V and 1 base from J; bases unmatched to any gene: 11. The chain's CDR3 is CSATLLTSASYEQYF. Here the CDR3 DNA reads TGCAGTGCCACACTTCTGACTAGCGCGTCCTACGAGCAGTACTTC.

The V call is TRBV28, the J call TRBJ2-5; D possibly corresponds to TRBD1 (5 bases). Trimming removed 5 bases at V and 1 base at J, with 11 bases between. CDR1 and CDR2 (germline): MDHEN, SYDVKM. This CDR3 is built from 14 residues. This chain's CDR3 is CASSLDSVQETQYF. CDR3 nucleotides: TGTGCCAGCAGTCTCGACAGTGTCCAAGAGACCCAGTACTTC.

Only one count was recorded for this clonotype. The chain is built from TRBV7-3 and TRBJ1-1; unclear D gene. Deletions cut 2 bases from V and 7 bases from J, with 11 bases between. The CDR3 covers 13 residues. Germline values: CDR1 SGHTA, CDR2 FQGTGA. This CDR3 is CASSLGLVGEAFF. The CDR3 nucleotides are TGTGCCAGCAGCTTAGGCCTTGTGGGTGAAGCTTTCTTT.

This clonotype was seen a few times. The chain uses TRBV5-1 and TRBJ2-5; the match to TRBD1 covers 9 bases. V was pared by 4 bases and J by 3 bases, with 4 bases of the junction left unmatched. The CDR3 covers 14 residues. Germline V gives CDR1 SGHRS, CDR2 YFSETQ. This CDR3 is CASSEGTGKETQYF. The CDR3 nucleotides are TGCGCCAGCAGCGAGGGGACAGGGAAAGAGACCCAGTACTTC.

CDR3 residues: CASSQDSGVSTSNTEAFF. CDR3 nucleotide sequence: TGTGCCAGCAGCCAAGATTCAGGGGTCTCGACATCGAACACTGAAGCTTTCTTT. The V call is TRBV3-1, the J call TRBJ1-1, with a weak D call TRBD1 (6 bases). This CDR3 is 18 amino acids long. Germline CDR1 is LGHDT and CDR2 is YNNKEL (reference sequence). V was shortened by 0 bases and J by 1 base, with 18 bases between the two germline ends.

The J gene is TRBJ1-6, the V gene TRBV21-1; the DNA was not used to check the table's D call, TRBD1. TRBV21-1 is assigned pseudogene status. The CDR3 covers 21 residues. CDR3 residues: CASSGWTGGCVIVAYNSPLHF. CDR3 coding DNA: TGTGCCAGCAGCGGGTGGACAGGGGGCTGCGTTATAGTTGCCTATAATTCACCCCTCCACTTT.

The rearrangement uses TRBV3-1 and TRBJ1-6; D is unclear. Trimming stripped 1 base from V and 0 bases from J, with 7 bases between. Germline V gives CDR1 LGHDT, CDR2 YNNKEL (reference sequence). The CDR3 runs 16 residues. CDR3 nucleotides: TGTGCCAGCAGCCAAGGGCAGAGCTCCTATAATTCACCCCTCCACTTT. This encodes CASSQGQSSYNSPLHF.

Note on this clonotype: The conserved phenylalanine or tryptophan normally closing the CDR3 is absent here, so this likely arose from a read error. V usage is TRBV2 and J usage is TRBJ1-2; D may be TRBD1 (5 bases). The CDR3 runs to 11 residues. Deletions cut 9 bases from V and 10 bases from J, with 15 bases between. In germline, CDR1 is SNHLY, CDR2 FYNNEI. CDR3 nucleotide sequence: TGTGCCAGGAGGGGAGACGGCCACTACACCGTC. This sequence encodes CARRGDGHYTV.